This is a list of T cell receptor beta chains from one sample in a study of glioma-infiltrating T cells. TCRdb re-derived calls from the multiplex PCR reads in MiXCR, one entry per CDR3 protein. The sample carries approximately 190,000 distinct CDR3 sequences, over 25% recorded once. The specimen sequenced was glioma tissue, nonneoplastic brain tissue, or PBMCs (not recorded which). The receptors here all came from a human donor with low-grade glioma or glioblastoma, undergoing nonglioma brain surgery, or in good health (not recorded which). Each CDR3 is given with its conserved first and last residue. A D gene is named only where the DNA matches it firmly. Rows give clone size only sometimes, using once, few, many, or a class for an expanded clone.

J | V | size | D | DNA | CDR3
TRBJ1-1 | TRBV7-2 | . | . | TGTGCCAGCAGCCCGGGAAGGGTTAGCGCAGGTGAAGCTTTCTTT | CASSPGRVSAGEAFF
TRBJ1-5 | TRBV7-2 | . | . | TGTGCCAGCAGCTCCGGGCCTTACAATCAGCCCCATCATTTT | CASSSGPYNQPHHF
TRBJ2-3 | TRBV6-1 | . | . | TGTGCTAGCAGTAAGCGAGGGGTAGATACGCATTATTTT | CASSKRGVDTHYF
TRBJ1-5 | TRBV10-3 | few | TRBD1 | TGTGCCATCAGTGAATTGGAGGGGGCTCTTCAGCCCCAGCATTTT | CAISELEGALQPQHF
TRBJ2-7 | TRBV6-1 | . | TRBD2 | TGTGCCAGCAGTTCCTTAGCGGGAGTGACCTACGAGCAGTACTTC | CASSSLAGVTYEQYF
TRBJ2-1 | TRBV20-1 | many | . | TGCAGTGCTAGGAAACAGGGAACCTACAATGAGCAGTTCTTC | CSARKQGTYNEQFF
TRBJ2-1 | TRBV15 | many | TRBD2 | TGTGCCACCAGCAGAGTTATTAGCGGGGGAAATGAGCAGTTCTTC | CATSRVISGGNEQFF
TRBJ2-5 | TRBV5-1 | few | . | TGCGCCAGCAGCTTGGGGACAGTGAAAGAGACCCAGTACTTC | CASSLGTVKETQYF
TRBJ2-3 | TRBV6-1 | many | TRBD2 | TGTGCCAGCAGAGCGGGGGGCACAGATACGCAGTATTTT | CASRAGGTDTQYF
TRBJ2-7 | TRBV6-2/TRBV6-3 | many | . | TGTGCCAGCAGTTACGCACGGGGGACGTTGGCCGAGCAGTACTTC | CASSYARGTLAEQYF
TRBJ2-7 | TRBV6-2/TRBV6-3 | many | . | TGTGCCACCGATGGGACCCTCGGAAAGCAGTACTTC | CATDGTLGKQYF
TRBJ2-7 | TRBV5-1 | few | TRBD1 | TGCGCCAGCAGCTCACAGGGGAGTACCTACGAGCAGTACTTC | CASSSQGSTYEQYF
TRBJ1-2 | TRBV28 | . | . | TGTGCCAGCAGTTTATACCCCGGGACATGGGACTATGTCTACACCTTC | CASSLYPGTWDYVYTF
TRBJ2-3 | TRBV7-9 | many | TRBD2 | TGTGCCAGCAGCCCGACTAGCGGCTATACGCAGTATTTT | CASSPTSGYTQYF
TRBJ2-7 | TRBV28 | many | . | TGTGCCAGCAGCCGTCCGCCATACTCCTACGAGCAGTACTTC | CASSRPPYSYEQYF
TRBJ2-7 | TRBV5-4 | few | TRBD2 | TGTGCCAGCAGCTCCTTCCCGACTAGCGGGCCCTACGAGCAGTACTTC | CASSSFPTSGPYEQYF
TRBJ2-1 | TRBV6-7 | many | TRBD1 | TGTGCCCGCTACGGGTACCCGGGACAGGTGACCGAAGTGCCTGATGAGCAGTTCTTC | CARYGYPGQVTEVPDEQFF
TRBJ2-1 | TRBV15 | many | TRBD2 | TGTGCCACCAGCAGAGACATCGCGGGAGGTCACAATGAGCAGTTCTTC | CATSRDIAGGHNEQFF
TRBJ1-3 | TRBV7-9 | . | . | TGTGCCTTGTTGGGGGAGCTCGCTGGAAACACCATATATTTT | CALLGELAGNTIYF
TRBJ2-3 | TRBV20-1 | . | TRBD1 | TGCAGTGCTAGGACAGGGGTCACAGATACGCAGTATTTT | CSARTGVTDTQYF
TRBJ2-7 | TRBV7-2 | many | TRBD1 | TGTGCCAGCAGCTTCGGACAGGGTCACTACGAGCAGTACTTC | CASSFGQGHYEQYF
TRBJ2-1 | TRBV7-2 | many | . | TGTGCCAGCAGCTTATGGCCAGGGGAATCCTACAATGAGCAGTTCTTC | CASSLWPGESYNEQFF
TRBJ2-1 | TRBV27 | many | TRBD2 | TGTGCCAGCAGTTTCCAGACTAGCGGGTCTTCCTACAATGAGCAGTTCTTC | CASSFQTSGSSYNEQFF
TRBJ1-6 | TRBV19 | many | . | TGTGCCAGTAGTACGGACAATTCACCCCTCCACTTT | CASSTDNSPLHF
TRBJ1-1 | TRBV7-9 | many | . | TGTGCCAGCAGCTTAGAACAGTTCCAGGAAGCTTTCTTT | CASSLEQFQEAFF
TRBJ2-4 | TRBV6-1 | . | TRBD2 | TGTGCCAGCAGTGAAGGACTAGCGGGAGCCTACATTCAGTACTTC | CASSEGLAGAYIQYF
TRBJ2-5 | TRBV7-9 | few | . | TGTGCCAGCAGTCTACAGGATTTGGAGGAGACCCAGTACTTC | CASSLQDLEETQYF
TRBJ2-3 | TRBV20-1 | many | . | TGCAGTGCTAGAGATCCAGGGATGGTCACAGATACGCAGTATTTT | CSARDPGMVTDTQYF
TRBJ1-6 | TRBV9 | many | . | TGTGCCAGCAGTTCAGAGGTTTCGTCACCCCTCCACTTT | CASSSEVSSPLHF
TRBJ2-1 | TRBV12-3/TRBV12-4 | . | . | TGTGCCAGCAGTCCGAGCAGGGTAATGAATGAGCAGTTCTTC | CASSPSRVMNEQFF
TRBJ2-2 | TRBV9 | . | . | TGTGCCAGCAGCGTAGATGGCACCGGGGAGCTGTTTTTT | CASSVDGTGELFF
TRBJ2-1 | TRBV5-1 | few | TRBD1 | TGCGCCAGCAGCTTGGGGGGACAGAAAGCTAGCTACAATGAGCAGTTCTTC | CASSLGGQKASYNEQFF
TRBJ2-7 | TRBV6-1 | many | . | TGTGCCAGCAACCCTACGGGCCAGAGCTCCTACGAGCAGTACTTC | CASNPTGQSSYEQYF
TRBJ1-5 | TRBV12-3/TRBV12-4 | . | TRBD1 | TGTGCCAGCAGTAGCCCCGGGACAGGGAATCAGCCCCAGCATTTT | CASSSPGTGNQPQHF
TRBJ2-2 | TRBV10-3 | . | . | TGTGCCATGAAGAGCACTAGCTCGAACACCGGGGAGCTGTTTTTT | CAMKSTSSNTGELFF
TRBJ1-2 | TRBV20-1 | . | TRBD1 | TGCAGTGCTAGCGGCGGACAGGGTTTGGGTGGCTACACCTTC | CSASGGQGLGGYTF
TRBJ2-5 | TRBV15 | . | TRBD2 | TGTGCCACCAGCAGGAGGACTAGCGGGAGTATAGAGACCCAGTACTTC | CATSRRTSGSIETQYF
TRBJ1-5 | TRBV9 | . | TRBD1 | TGTGCCAGCAGCAATACAGGGGAACGGAATCAGCCCCAGCATTTT | CASSNTGERNQPQHF
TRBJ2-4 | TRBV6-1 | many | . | TGTGCCAGCAGACCCTTAGCCAAAAACATTCAGTACTTC | CASRPLAKNIQYF
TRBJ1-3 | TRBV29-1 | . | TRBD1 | TGCAGCGTTGCGGCGATACAGGGGGGTTCTGGAAACACCATATATTTT | CSVAAIQGGSGNTIYF
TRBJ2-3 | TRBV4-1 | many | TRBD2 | TGCGCCAGCAGCCCGGGGACTAGCGGGAGAACAGATACGCAGTATTTT | CASSPGTSGRTDTQYF
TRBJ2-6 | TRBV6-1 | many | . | TGTGCCAGCCGTGAGGGGGCTGGGGCCAACGTCCTGACTTTC | CASREGAGANVLTF
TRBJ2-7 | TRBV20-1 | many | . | TGCAGTGCTAGAGAGACAGTCCCGTACGAGCAGTACTTC | CSARETVPYEQYF
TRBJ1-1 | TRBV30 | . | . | TGTGCCTGGAGTGTACAGGAGAACACTGAAGCTTTCTTT | CAWSVQENTEAFF
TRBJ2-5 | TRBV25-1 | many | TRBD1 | TGTGCCAACAGTGATGGCAGGGGGCGGCGGGGAGAGACCCAGTACTTC | CANSDGRGRRGETQYF
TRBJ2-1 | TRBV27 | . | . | TGTGCCAGCAGTTTATGGGGGGGCACTGAGCAGTTCTTC | CASSLWGGTEQFF
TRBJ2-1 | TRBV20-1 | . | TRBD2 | TGCAGTACGAGAGTAGGGCCCGGACTAGCGGGGACATTGGAGCAGTTCTTC | CSTRVGPGLAGTLEQFF
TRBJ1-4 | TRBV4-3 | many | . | TGCGCCAGCAGCCACGGTCGGGGGACTAATGAAAAACTGTTTTTT | CASSHGRGTNEKLFF
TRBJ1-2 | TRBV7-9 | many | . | TGTGCCAGCAGCTTAGAAGTGGAACCTGGCTACACCTTC | CASSLEVEPGYTF
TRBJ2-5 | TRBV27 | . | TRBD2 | TGTGCCAGCAGTTTAAAGGGACTAGCGGGATCCCAAGAGACCCAGTACTTC | CASSLKGLAGSQETQYF
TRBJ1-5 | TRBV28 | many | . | TGTGCCAGCAGTAATCGTGCCCAGCCCCAGCATTTT | CASSNRAQPQHF